The present T cell receptor (beta chain) was sequenced within a study of T cells in Graves' hyperthyroidism and ophthalmopathy. This clonotype has ten or more counts. What it recognizes is unknown. This CDR3 has 15 amino acids. CDR1 and CDR2 from the germline V gene are SGHDT and YYEEEE. V was pared by 2 bases and J by 5 bases, with 16 bases between. Study results and limitations: The model foresaw ophthalmopathy a median approximately 6.1 months prior to onset.

Researchers took RNA transcripts and amplified the TCR beta CDR3 regions from them. HTBI primers were used for first-round RT-PCR of the TCR CDR3. Each CDR3 protein gets one entry after TCRdb re-called the multiplex PCR reads with MiXCR. Seen here are 550,000 to 650,000 distinct CDR3 sequences, approximately 13% observed once, and the top ten hold 4.5% to 6%. The specimen sequenced was blood. This rearrangement joins TRBV5-6 to TRBJ2-5; D might be TRBD2 (5 bases). The origin of this receptor is a woman between 25 and 40 years old with Graves' hyperthyroidism that later progressed to Graves' ophthalmopathy. CDR3 residues: CASSFDVRGFETQYF. In DNA form, the CDR3 reads TGTGCCAGCAGCTTCGACGTTAGAGGGTTCGAGACCCAGTACTTC.